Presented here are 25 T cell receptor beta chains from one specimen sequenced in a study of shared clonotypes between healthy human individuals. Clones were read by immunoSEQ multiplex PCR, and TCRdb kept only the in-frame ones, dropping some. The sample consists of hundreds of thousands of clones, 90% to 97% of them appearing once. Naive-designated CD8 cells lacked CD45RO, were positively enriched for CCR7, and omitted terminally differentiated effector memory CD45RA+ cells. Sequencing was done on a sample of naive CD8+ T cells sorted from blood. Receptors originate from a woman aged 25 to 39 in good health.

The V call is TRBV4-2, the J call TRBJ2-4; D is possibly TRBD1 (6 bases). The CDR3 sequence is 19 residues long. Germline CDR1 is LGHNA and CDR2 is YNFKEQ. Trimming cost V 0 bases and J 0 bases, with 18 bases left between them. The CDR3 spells CASSQEASTGDIAKNIQYF. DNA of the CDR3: TGTGCCAGCAGCCAAGAGGCCTCGACAGGAGATATAGCCAAAAACATTCAGTACTTC.

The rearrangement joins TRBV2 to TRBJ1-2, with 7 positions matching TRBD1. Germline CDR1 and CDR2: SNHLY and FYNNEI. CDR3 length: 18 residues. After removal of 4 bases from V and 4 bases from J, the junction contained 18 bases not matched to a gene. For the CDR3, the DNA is TGTGCCAGCAGTGTCCATTCCTTGGCGACAGGGAGCAGCTATGGCTACACCTTC. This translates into CASSVHSLATGSSYGYTF.

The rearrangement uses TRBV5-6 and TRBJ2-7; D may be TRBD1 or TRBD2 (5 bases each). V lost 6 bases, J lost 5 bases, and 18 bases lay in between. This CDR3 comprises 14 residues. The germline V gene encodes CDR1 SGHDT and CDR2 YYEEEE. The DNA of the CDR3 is TGTGCCAGCACTCTGGCGGACGGGGCGGACGAGCAGTACTTC. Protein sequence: CASTLADGADEQYF.

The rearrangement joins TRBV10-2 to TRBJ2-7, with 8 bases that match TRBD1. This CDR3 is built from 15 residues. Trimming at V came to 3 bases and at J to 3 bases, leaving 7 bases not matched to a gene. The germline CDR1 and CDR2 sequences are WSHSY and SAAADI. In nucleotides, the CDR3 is TGCGCCAGCAGTGAACAGGGGGGAAAGGGCTACGAGCAGTACTTC. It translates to CASSEQGGKGYEQYF.

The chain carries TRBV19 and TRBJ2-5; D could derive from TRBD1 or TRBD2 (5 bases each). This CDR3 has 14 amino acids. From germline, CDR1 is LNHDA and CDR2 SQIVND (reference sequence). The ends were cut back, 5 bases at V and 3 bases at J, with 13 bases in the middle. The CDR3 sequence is CASSGTRPKETQYF. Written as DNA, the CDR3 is TGTGCCAGTAGTGGGACCCGACCCAAAGAGACCCAGTACTTC. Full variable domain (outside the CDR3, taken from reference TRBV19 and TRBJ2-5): DGGITQSPKYLFRKEGQNVTLSCEQNLNHDAMYWYRQDPGQGLRLIYYSQIVNDFQKGDIAEGYSVSREKKESFPLTVTSAQKNPTAFYLCASSGTRPKETQYFGPGTRLLVL.

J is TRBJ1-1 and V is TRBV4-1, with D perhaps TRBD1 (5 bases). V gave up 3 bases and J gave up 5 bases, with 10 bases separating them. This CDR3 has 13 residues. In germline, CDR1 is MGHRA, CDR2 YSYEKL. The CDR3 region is CASSQRGGTEAFF. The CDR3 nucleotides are TGCGCCAGCAGCCAGCGGGGGGGAACTGAAGCTTTCTTT.

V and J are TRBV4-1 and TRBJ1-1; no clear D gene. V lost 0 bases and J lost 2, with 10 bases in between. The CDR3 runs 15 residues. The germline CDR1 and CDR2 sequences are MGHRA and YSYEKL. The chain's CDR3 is CASSQDRAANTEAFF. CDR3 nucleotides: TGCGCCAGCAGCCAAGATCGGGCAGCAAACACTGAAGCTTTCTTT.

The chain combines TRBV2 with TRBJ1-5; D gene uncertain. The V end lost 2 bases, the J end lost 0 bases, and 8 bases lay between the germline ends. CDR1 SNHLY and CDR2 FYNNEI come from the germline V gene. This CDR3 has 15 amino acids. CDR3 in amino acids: CASSERTDSNQPQHF. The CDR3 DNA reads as TGTGCCAGCAGTGAAAGGACTGATAGCAATCAGCCCCAGCATTTT.

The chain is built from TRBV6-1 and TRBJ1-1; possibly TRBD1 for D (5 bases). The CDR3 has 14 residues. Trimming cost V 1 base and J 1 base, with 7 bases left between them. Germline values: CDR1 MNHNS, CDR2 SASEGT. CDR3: CASSEVGQNTEAFF. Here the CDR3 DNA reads TGTGCCAGCAGTGAAGTAGGACAGAACACTGAAGCTTTCTTT.

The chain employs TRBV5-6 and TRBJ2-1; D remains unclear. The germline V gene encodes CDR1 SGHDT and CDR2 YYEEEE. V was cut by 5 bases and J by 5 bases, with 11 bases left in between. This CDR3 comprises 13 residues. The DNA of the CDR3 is TGTGCCAGCAGGCTACCACCCGACAATGAGCAGTTCTTC. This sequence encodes CASRLPPDNEQFF.

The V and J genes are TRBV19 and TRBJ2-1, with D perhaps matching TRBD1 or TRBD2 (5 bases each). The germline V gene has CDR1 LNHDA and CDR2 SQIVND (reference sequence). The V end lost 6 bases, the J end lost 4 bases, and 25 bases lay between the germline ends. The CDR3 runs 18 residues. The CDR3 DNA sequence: TGTGCCAGTAGCCAAAGACCCTCCGGGACCCCGCCTTACAATGAGCAGTTCTTC. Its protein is CASSQRPSGTPPYNEQFF.

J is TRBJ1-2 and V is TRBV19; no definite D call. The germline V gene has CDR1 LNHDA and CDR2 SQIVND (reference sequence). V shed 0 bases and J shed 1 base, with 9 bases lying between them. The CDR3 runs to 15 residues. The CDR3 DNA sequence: TGTGCCAGTAGTATAGACAGTGTCTTTAACTATGGCTACACCTTC. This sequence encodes CASSIDSVFNYGYTF.

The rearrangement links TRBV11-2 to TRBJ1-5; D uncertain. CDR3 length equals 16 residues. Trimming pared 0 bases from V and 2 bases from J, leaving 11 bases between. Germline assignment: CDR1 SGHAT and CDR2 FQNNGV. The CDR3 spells CASSLEPGIGNQPQHF. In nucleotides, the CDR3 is TGTGCCAGCAGCTTAGAACCTGGTATTGGCAATCAGCCCCAGCATTTT.

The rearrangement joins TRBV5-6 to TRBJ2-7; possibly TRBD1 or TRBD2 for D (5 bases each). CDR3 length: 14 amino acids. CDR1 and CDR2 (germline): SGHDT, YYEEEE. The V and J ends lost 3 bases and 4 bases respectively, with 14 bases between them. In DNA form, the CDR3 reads TGTGCCAGCAGCTGGGACGCTGGGAGTTACGAGCAGTACTTC. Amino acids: CASSWDAGSYEQYF.

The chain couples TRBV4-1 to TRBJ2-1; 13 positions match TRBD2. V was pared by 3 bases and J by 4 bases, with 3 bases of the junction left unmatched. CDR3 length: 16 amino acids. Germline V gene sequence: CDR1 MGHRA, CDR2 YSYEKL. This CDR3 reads CASSHRLAGGYNEQFF. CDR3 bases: TGCGCCAGCAGCCACCGACTAGCGGGAGGTTACAATGAGCAGTTCTTC.

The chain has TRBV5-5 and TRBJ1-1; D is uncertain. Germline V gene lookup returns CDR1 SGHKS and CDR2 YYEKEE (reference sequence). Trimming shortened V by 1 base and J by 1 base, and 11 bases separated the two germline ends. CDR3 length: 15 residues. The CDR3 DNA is TGTGCCAGCAGCTTGTTCGGATCTTGGAACACTGAAGCTTTCTTT. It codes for CASSLFGSWNTEAFF.

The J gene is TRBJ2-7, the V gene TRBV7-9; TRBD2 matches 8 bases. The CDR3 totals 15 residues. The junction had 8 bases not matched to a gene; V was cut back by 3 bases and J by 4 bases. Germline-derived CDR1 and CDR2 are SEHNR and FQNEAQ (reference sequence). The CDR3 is CASSFTTSDSYEQYF. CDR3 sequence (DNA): TGTGCCAGCAGCTTTACGACTAGCGATTCTTACGAGCAGTACTTC. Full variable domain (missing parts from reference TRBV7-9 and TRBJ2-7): DTGVSQNPRHKITKRGQNVTFRCDPISEHNRLYWYRQTLGQGPEFLTYFQNEAQLEKSRLLSDRFSAERPKGSFSTLEIQRTEQGDSAMYLCASSFTTSDSYEQYFGPGTRLTVT.

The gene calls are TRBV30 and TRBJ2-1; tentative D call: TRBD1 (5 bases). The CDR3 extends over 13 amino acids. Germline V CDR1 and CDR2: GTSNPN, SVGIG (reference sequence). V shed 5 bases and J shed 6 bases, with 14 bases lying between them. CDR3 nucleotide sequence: TGTGCCTGGGCCCATGACAGTTCCAATGAGCAGTTCTTC. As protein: CAWAHDSSNEQFF.

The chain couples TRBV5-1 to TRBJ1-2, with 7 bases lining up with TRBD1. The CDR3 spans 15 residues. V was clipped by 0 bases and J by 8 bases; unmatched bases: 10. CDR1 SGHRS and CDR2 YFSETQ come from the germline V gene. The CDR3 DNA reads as TGCGCCAGCAGCTTGGGACAGGGTACCTTTGGGGGCTACACCTTC. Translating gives CASSLGQGTFGGYTF. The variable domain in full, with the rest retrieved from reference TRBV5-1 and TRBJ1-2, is KAGVTQTPRYLIKTRGQQVTLSCSPISGHRSVSWYQQTPGQGLQFLFEYFSETQRNKGNFPGRFSGRQFSNSRSEMNVSTLELGDSALYLCASSLGQGTFGGYTFGSGTRLTVV.

The CDR3 loop reads CSAPEGEQYF. In DNA, the CDR3 is TGCAGTGCCCCCGAAGGCGAGCAGTACTTC. The rearrangement links TRBV20-1 to TRBJ2-5; D is ambiguous. The last part of the DNA fits TRBJ2-7 better; the J call may be wrong. The germline V gene has CDR1 DFQATT and CDR2 SNEGSKA (reference sequence). The CDR3 runs to 10 residues.

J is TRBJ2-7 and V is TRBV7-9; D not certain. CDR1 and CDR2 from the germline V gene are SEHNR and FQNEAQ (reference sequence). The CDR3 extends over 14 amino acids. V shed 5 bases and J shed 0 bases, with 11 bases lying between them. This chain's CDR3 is CASSRTESSYEQYF. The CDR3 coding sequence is TGTGCCAGCAGCCGAACAGAGAGCTCCTACGAGCAGTACTTC.

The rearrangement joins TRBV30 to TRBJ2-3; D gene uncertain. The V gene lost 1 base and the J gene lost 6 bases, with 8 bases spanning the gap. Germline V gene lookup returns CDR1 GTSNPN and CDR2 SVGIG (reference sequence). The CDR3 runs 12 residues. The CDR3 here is CAWSEQADTQYF. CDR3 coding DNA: TGTGCCTGGAGTGAGCAGGCGGATACGCAGTATTTT.

The chain's CDR3 is CASSPTPGGFFGYTF. As DNA, the CDR3 is TGTGCCAGCAGTCCGACACCGGGGGGGTTCTTTGGCTACACCTTC. The V call is TRBV6-5, the J call TRBJ1-2; the D gene is possibly TRBD1 (5 bases). The germline CDR1 and CDR2 sequences are MNHEY and SVGAGI. Between the trimmed V and J ends, which lost 5 bases and 7 bases, there was a span of 20 bases. The CDR3 has 15 residues.

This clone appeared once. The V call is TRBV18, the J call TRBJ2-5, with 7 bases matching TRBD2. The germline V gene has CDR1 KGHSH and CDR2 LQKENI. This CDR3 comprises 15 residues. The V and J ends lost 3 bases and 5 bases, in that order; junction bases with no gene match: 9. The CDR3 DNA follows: TGTGCCAGCTCACCTTCGGCTAGCGGTGTGGAGACCCAGTACTTC. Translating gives CASSPSASGVETQYF. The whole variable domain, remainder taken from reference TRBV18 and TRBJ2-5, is NAGVMQNPRHLVRRRGQEARLRCSPMKGHSHVYWYRQLPEEGLKFMVYLQKENIIDESGMPKERFSAEFPKEGPSILRIQQVVRGDSAAYFCASSPSASGVETQYFGPGTRLLVL.

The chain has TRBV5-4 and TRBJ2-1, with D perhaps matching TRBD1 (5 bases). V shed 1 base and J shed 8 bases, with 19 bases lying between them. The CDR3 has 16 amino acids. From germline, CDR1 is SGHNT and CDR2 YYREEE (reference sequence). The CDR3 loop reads CASSLTTGFNGDEQFF. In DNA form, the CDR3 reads TGTGCCAGCAGCTTGACTACAGGTTTTAATGGCGATGAGCAGTTCTTC.